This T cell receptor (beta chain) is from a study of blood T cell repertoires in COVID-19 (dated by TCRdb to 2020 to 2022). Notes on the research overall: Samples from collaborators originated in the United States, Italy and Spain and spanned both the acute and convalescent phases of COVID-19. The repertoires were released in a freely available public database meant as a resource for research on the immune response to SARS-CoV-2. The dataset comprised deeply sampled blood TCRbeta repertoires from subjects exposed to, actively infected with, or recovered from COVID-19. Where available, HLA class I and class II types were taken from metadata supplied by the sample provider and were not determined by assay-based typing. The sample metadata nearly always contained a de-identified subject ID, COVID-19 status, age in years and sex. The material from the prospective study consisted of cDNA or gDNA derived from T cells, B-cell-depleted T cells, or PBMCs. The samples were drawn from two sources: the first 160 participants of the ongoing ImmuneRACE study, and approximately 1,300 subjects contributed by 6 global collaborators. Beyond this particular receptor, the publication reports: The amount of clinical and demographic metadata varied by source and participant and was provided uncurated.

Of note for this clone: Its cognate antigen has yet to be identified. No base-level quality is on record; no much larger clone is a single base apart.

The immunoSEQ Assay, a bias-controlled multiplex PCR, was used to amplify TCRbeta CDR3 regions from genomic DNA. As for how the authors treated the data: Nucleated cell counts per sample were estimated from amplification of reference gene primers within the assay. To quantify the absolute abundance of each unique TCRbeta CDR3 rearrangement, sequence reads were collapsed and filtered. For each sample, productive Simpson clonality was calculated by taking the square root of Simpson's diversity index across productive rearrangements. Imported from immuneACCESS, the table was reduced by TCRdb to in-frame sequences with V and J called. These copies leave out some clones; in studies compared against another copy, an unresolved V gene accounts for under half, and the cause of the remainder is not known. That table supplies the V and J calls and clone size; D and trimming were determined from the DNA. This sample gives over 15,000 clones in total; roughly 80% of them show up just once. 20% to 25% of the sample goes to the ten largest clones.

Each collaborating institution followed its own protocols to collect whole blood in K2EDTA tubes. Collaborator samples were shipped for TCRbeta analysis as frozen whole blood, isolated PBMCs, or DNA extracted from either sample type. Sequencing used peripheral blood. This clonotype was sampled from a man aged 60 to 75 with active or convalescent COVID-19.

The nucleotides are TGTGCCAGCAGCTTAGGAATAGGGGAAAAGAGAAACATTCAGTACTTC. This codes for CASSLGIGEKRNIQYF. The rearrangement joined TRBV7-9 to TRBJ2-4, and perhaps TRBD1 as D gene, on 5 matching bases. Trimming removed 1 base from V and 6 bases from J, leaving 16 bases between the germline ends. The germline V gene encodes CDR1 SEHNR and CDR2 FQNEAQ (reference sequence). The CDR3 holds 16 amino acids from the cysteine to the phenylalanine. The sequence is cut down to CDR3 DNA, 48 bases in frame from base 1. The full variable domain, completed from the reference TRBV7-9 and TRBJ2-4 proteins outside the CDR3, reads DTGVSQNPRHKITKRGQNVTFRCDPISEHNRLYWYRQTLGQGPEFLTYFQNEAQLEKSRLLSDRFSAERPKGSFSTLEIQRTEQGDSAMYLCASSLGIGEKRNIQYFGAGTRLSVL.